This T cell receptor (beta chain) is from a study of human T cells and chemical hapten exposure. In the study overall: Per-sample TCR yields varied mainly from small pooled library volume differences. The study, taken as a whole, reports: Donors were affected by alopecia, so their immune reaction might vary from that of healthy individuals.

To note about this clonotype: Its target is not known.

V lost 5 bases, J lost 1 base, and 10 bases lay in between. The CDR3 has 14 amino acids. Germline V lookup: CDR1 SGHTA, CDR2 FQGNSA. Individual cDNA molecules (in the library) carried attached unique molecular identifiers. TCRdb redid the calling of the RACE reads with MiXCR, one entry per CDR3 protein. Here the sample spans about 190,000 distinct CDR3 sequences, approximately 26% being singletons. The time point denotes: patch test 3, about 24 weeks after DPC sensitization. The treatment denotes: therapeutic diphenylcyclopropenone sensitization with weekly scalp DPC. Total RNA was isolated from unfractionated whole blood.

The clonotype was recovered from a woman aged 40 to 50 with alopecia areata. Some clones in this sample may be carry-over from other donors' samples. The chain has TRBV7-2 and TRBJ2-3; D is unresolved. Sequenced material: whole blood, taken in connection with sensitization to the hapten diphenylcyclopropenone (DPC). The CDR3 sequence: CASSPITGTDTQYF. Written as DNA, the CDR3 is TGTGCCAGCAGCCCCATCACGGGCACAGATACGCAGTATTTT.